A single sample gave rise to the 26 T cell receptor beta chains below, sequenced in a study of OX40 agonist ivuxolimab in advanced cancers. Measured with immunoSEQ multiplex PCR; TCRdb has only the in-frame clones, and not every one. The sample lists fewer than 90,000 clones, approximately 89% occurring once. Sequenced material: CD4+ or CD8+ T cells sorted from blood, taken in a trial of the OX40 agonist ivuxolimab. The receptors derive from an adult with an advanced solid tumor such as melanoma, head and neck, liver or kidney cancer.

This clone was detected a few times. This CDR3 is also generated by other DNA sequences in the sample. The chain is built from TRBV18 and TRBJ1-2, with D perhaps matching TRBD1 (5 bases). With 3 bases removed from V and 6 bases from J, the gap between germline ends came to 8 bases. Germline V lookup: CDR1 KGHSH, CDR2 LQKENI. This CDR3 has 12 residues. CDR3 coding DNA: TGTGCCAGCTCACCGTCGGGGGATGGCTACACCTTC. It yields the protein CASSPSGDGYTF.

This chain uses TRBV5-1 with TRBJ1-5; D gene unclear. CDR3 size: 14 residues. Trimming pared 4 bases from V and 5 bases from J, leaving 13 bases between. Germline V lookup: CDR1 SGHRS, CDR2 YFSETQ. The CDR3 nucleotides are TGCGCCAGCAGCCCCACCCACACGGATCAGCCCCAGCATTTT. It yields the protein CASSPTHTDQPQHF.

This chain connects TRBV7-6 to TRBJ1-1, with unresolved D. Trimming left V 5 bases short and J 1 base short, with 20 bases between. Looked up from germline, CDR1 is SGHVS and CDR2 is FNYEAQ. This CDR3 contains 17 residues. The CDR3 DNA reads as TGTGCCAGCAGCCTACTGACCCGCGGCCGGGCGAACACTGAAGCTTTCTTT. Translation gives CASSLLTRGRANTEAFF.

The chain couples TRBV19 to TRBJ2-2; D call uncertain. CDR1 is LNHDA and CDR2 is SQIVND in the germline V gene (reference sequence). V shed 2 bases and J shed 5 bases, with 6 bases lying between them. This CDR3 is built from 13 residues. The CDR3 sequence: CASSIKGTGELFF. CDR3 nucleotide sequence: TGTGCCAGTAGTATAAAGGGAACCGGGGAGCTGTTTTTT.

The V call is TRBV11-2, the J call TRBJ2-1, with TRBD2 matching over 7 bases. V gave up 5 bases and J gave up 0 bases; unmatched junction bases: 4. The CDR3 has 15 amino acids. Germline V gene sequence: CDR1 SGHAT, CDR2 FQNNGV. The CDR3 region is CASSQGGSSYNEQFF. CDR3 in DNA: TGTGCCAGCAGCCAGGGAGGGAGCTCCTACAATGAGCAGTTCTTC.

The chain has TRBV28 and TRBJ1-3; the D is unclear. Between the trimmed V and J ends, which lost 6 bases and 9 bases, there was a span of 21 bases. CDR1 is MDHEN and CDR2 is SYDVKM in the germline V gene. The CDR3 runs 15 residues. CDR3 nucleotide sequence: TGTGCCAGCAGCCCCACATCGGGGTCTGGTCGCACCATATATTTT. This gives the protein CASSPTSGSGRTIYF.

Turning to this clone: The junction departs from the called germline gene at one end, perhaps through a read error. The rearrangement joins TRBV5-6 to TRBJ2-1; TRBD2 aligns across 7 bases. The CDR3 spans 16 residues. The germline gives CDR1 SGHDT, CDR2 YYEEEE. This CDR3 reads CASSLFPGGTYNEQLF. In DNA, the CDR3 is TGTGCCAGCAGCTTGTTTCCGGGAGGAACCTACAATGAGCAGCTCTTC.

This clone was seen only once. The chain links TRBV7-3 to TRBJ2-1; no reliable D call. Trimming cost V 0 bases and J 7 bases, with 10 bases left between them. CDR3 length: 14 amino acids. Per the germline V gene, CDR1 is SGHTA and CDR2 is FQGTGA. CDR3 in amino acids: CASSLTSQGNEQFF. The CDR3 DNA follows: TGTGCCAGCAGCTTAACTAGTCAAGGGAATGAGCAGTTCTTC.

The gene calls are TRBV5-5 and TRBJ1-1, with TRBD1 as a possible D gene (5 bases). V shed 0 bases and J shed 4 bases, with 13 bases lying between them. Germline V CDR1 and CDR2: SGHKS, YYEKEE (reference sequence). CDR3 size: 15 residues. CDR3 DNA: TGTGCCAGCAGCTTGGACAGGACCTATAGCACTGAAGCTTTCTTT. Translated, it gives CASSLDRTYSTEAFF.

V usage is TRBV7-6 and J usage is TRBJ1-3; perhaps TRBD1 as D (5 bases). V shed 0 bases and J shed 1 base, with 10 bases lying between them. The CDR3 is 16 amino acids. Looked up from germline, CDR1 is SGHVS and CDR2 is FNYEAQ. The CDR3 DNA follows: TGTGCCAGCAGCTTAGCCCTAACAGGATCTGGAAACACCATATATTTT. Protein sequence: CASSLALTGSGNTIYF. The variable domain in full, with the rest retrieved from reference TRBV7-6 and TRBJ1-3, is GAGVSQSPRYKVTKRGQDVALRCDPISGHVSLYWYRQALGQGPEFLTYFNYEAQQDKSGLPNDRFSAERPEGSISTLTIQRTEQRDSAMYRCASSLALTGSGNTIYFGEGSWLTVV.

The rearrangement joins TRBV18 to TRBJ2-4; D uncertain. This CDR3 comprises 15 residues. Trimming shortened V by 6 bases and J by 1 base, and 13 bases separated the two germline ends. The V gene's germline CDR1 is KGHSH and CDR2 LQKENI. CDR3 DNA: TGTGCCAGCTCGCCAGCCGTGGTGGCCAAAAACATTCAGTACTTC. Translating it yields CASSPAVVAKNIQYF.

This chain links TRBV5-1 with TRBJ2-2; maybe TRBD2 (6 bases). The germline V and J ends were trimmed by 4 bases and 2 bases, with 15 bases remaining between them. CDR3 size: 16 residues. Germline values: CDR1 SGHRS, CDR2 YFSETQ. In nucleotides, the CDR3 is TGCGCCAGCAGCACCGGGAGCACACAAAACACCGGGGAGCTGTTTTTT. Translation gives CASSTGSTQNTGELFF.

A word on this clone: An end of the junction differs from the germline gene, which may be a read error. The chain is built from TRBV7-7 and TRBJ2-2; TRBD2 might be the D (6 bases). The CDR3 loop spans 15 amino acids. Germline V gene lookup returns CDR1 SSHAT and CDR2 FNYEAQ (reference sequence). This CDR3 reads CASSAMGLTTGELFF. The CDR3 coding sequence is TGTGCTAGCAGCGCGATGGGACTTACCACCGGGGAGCTGTTTTTT.

This CDR3 is CASSYSIPQGTEAFF. DNA for the CDR3: TGTGCCAGCAGTTACTCGATCCCACAGGGGACTGAAGCTTTCTTT. This chain joins TRBV6-6 and TRBJ1-1; TRBD1 matches at 7 bases. The CDR3 length is 15 residues. J was trimmed by 5 bases and V by 0 bases; bases with no gene match: 6. Germline assignment: CDR1 MNHNY and CDR2 SVGAGI (reference sequence).

This clone showed up just a few times. The chain employs TRBV11-3 and TRBJ2-1; no clear D gene. CDR3 length: 12 amino acids. V lost 4 bases to trimming and J lost 8 bases, with 9 bases between them. Per the germline V gene, CDR1 is SGHNT and CDR2 is YENEEA. The CDR3 DNA reads as TGTGCCAGCAGCTCGGGCAGCGATGAGCAGTTCTTC. Translation: CASSSGSDEQFF.

This clone was seen just once. The chain combines TRBV7-3 with TRBJ2-1; TRBD2 is a possible D gene (5 bases). The CDR3 totals 12 residues. Trimming cost V 5 bases and J 7 bases, with 9 bases left between them. Per the germline V gene, CDR1 is SGHTA and CDR2 is FQGTGA. CDR3 in amino acids: CASSLEGNEQFF. CDR3 DNA sequence: TGTGCCAGCAGCCTCGAGGGTAATGAGCAGTTCTTC.

DNA of the CDR3: TGTGCCAGCAGAGACTCACCGGGGTCTTATGGCTACACCTTC. Its translation: CASRDSPGSYGYTF. V is TRBV7-9 and J is TRBJ1-2; D call uncertain. The CDR3 is made up of 14 amino acids. Trimming left V 6 bases short and J 5 bases short, with 16 bases between. CDR1 SEHNR and CDR2 FQNEAQ come from the germline V gene (reference sequence).

This clone was found a few times. The CDR3 nucleotides read TGTGCCATCAGTGTGGGTAGCGGGGGGGCGCAAGAGACCCAGTACTTC. This gives the protein CAISVGSGGAQETQYF. The genes are TRBV10-3 and TRBJ2-5, with 11 bases fitting TRBD2. V was pared by 4 bases and J by 2 bases, with 6 bases of the junction left unmatched. Germline V gene data show CDR1 as ENHRY and CDR2 as SYGVKD. CDR3 size: 16 residues.

The rearrangement links TRBV4-2 to TRBJ2-3; tentatively, D is TRBD2 (5 bases). Trimming left V 6 bases short and J 5 bases short, with 15 bases between. The germline gives CDR1 LGHNA, CDR2 YNFKEQ. The CDR3 has 14 residues. CDR3 in DNA: TGTGCCAGCAGGAGCCGAGGGTGGGGAGATACGCAGTATTTT. It translates to CASRSRGWGDTQYF.

This clone appeared a few times. V and J are TRBV27 and TRBJ1-5; a weak D match, TRBD1 (5 bases). The CDR3 extends over 14 amino acids. The germline V and J ends were trimmed by 1 base and 2 bases, with 6 bases remaining between them. CDR1 and CDR2 (germline): MNHEY, SMNVEV (reference sequence). CDR3 bases: TGTGCCAGCAGTTTATTCAGGGGCAATCAGCCCCAGCATTTT. This codes for CASSLFRGNQPQHF.

This rearrangement joins TRBV23-1 to TRBJ2-1; no definite D call. TRBV23-1 falls under the ORF class, with uncertain function. This CDR3 contains 10 residues. V lost 3 bases to trimming and J lost 12 bases, with 6 bases between them. The CDR3 spells CASSQLGQFF. For the CDR3, the DNA is TGCGCCAGCAGTCAGCTGGGGCAGTTCTTC.

This chain uses TRBV5-5 with TRBJ2-1, with D tentatively TRBD2 (6 bases). The germline V gene has CDR1 SGHKS and CDR2 YYEKEE (reference sequence). V gave up 1 base and J gave up 8 bases, with 13 bases separating them. The CDR3 is 14 residues long. The CDR3 reads CASSLSGFGDEQFF. DNA of the CDR3: TGTGCCAGCAGCTTGAGCGGGTTCGGCGATGAGCAGTTCTTC.

The chain is built from TRBV6-5 and TRBJ2-7; D is perhaps TRBD1 (6 bases). Trimming removed 6 bases at V and 7 bases at J, with 19 bases between. CDR1 and CDR2 from the germline V gene are MNHEY and SVGAGI. This CDR3 contains 14 residues. DNA of the CDR3: TGTGCCAGCAGCCACCGTGGGGGCGAGGGTGAGCAGTACGTC. This sequence encodes CASSHRGGEGEQYV.

The V call is TRBV7-3, the J call TRBJ1-1; 7 bases are a match to TRBD1. The CDR3 is made up of 14 amino acids. The V and J ends lost 5 bases and 1 base, in that order; junction bases with no gene match: 4. Per germline, CDR1 SGHTA and CDR2 FQGTGA. This chain's CDR3 is CASSVTGTNTEAFF. Here the CDR3 DNA reads TGTGCCAGCAGCGTGACAGGGACGAACACTGAAGCTTTCTTT.

This clone has a handful of counts. The rearrangement joins TRBV7-2 to TRBJ2-7, with 10 bases that match TRBD2. With 5 bases clipped from V and 4 bases from J, the junction kept 14 bases outside the gene matches. The germline V gene has CDR1 SGHTA and CDR2 FQGNSA. This CDR3 has 17 amino acids. The chain's CDR3 is CASSGLSTSGTTYEQYF. The DNA of the CDR3 is TGTGCCAGCAGCGGACTTTCTACTAGCGGGACCACATACGAGCAGTACTTC. The full variable domain, in which reference TRBV7-2 and TRBJ2-7 provide the parts outside the CDR3, is GAGVSQSPSNKVTEKGKDVELRCDPISGHTALYWYRQSLGQGLEFLIYFQGNSAPDKSGLPSDRFSAERTGGSVSTLTIQRTQQEDSAVYLCASSGLSTSGTTYEQYFGPGTRLTVT.

The V gene is TRBV5-4, the J gene TRBJ2-1; 16 nucleotides match TRBD2. The V segment lost 8 bases and the J segment 0 bases; nucleotides outside the gene matches: 11. In germline, CDR1 is SGHNT, CDR2 YYREEE (reference sequence). The CDR3 spans 19 residues. The CDR3 nucleotides read TGTGCCAGTTCCCCCGGGACTAGCGGGGGGGCCTACTCCTACAATGAGCAGTTCTTC. Its translation: CASSPGTSGGAYSYNEQFF.